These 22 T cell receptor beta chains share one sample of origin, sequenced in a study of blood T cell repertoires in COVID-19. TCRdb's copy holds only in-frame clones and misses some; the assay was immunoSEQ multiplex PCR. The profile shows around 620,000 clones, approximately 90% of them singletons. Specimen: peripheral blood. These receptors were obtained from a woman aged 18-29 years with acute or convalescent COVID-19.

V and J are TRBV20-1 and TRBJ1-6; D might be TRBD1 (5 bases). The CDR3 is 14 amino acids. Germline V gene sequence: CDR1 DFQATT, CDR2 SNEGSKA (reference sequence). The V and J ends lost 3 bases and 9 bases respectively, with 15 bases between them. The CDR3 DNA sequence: TGCAGTGCTAGTTCGGCAGGGTCCCCTTCACCCCTCCACTTT. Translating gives CSASSAGSPSPLHF.

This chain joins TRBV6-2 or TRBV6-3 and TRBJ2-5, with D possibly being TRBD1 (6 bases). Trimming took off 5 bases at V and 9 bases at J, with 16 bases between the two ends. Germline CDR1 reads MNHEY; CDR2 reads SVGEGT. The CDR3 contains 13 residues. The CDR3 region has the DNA TGTGCCAGCAGTCTGGACAGTCTTGGGGCCCAGTACTTC. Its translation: CASSLDSLGAQYF.

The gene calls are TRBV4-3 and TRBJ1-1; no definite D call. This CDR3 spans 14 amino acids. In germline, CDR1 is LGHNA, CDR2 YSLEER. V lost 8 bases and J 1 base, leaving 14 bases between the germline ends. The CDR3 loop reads CASATGRTNTEAFF. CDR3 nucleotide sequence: TGCGCCAGCGCAACGGGGAGGACGAACACTGAAGCTTTCTTT.

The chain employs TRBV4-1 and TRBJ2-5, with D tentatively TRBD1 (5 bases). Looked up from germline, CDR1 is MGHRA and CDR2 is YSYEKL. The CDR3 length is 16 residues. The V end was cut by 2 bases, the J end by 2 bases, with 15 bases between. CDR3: CASSQLPRQKQETQYF. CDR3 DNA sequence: TGCGCCAGCAGCCAACTCCCCCGACAGAAACAAGAGACCCAGTACTTC.

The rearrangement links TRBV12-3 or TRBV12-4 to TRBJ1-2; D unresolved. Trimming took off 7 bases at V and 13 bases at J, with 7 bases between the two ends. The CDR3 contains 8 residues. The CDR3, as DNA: TGTGCCAGCACCCCGGGCACCTTC. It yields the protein CASTPGTF.

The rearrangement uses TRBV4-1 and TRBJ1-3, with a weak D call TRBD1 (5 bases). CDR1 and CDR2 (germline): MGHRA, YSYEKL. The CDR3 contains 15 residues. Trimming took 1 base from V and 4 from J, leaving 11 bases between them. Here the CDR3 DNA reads TGCGCCAGCAGCCAAGGGAGTTACAGGGGAAACACCATATATTTT. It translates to CASSQGSYRGNTIYF.

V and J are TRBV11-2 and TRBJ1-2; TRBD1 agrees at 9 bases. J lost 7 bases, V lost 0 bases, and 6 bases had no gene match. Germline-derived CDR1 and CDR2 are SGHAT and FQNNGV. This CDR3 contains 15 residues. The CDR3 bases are TGTGCCAGCAGCTTAGAGCCGGGACAGGGTTTTGGCTACACCTTC. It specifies CASSLEPGQGFGYTF.

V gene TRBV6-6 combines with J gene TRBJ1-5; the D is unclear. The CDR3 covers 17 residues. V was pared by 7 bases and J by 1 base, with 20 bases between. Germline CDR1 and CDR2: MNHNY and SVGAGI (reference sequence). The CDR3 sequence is CASTRKKGEGSNQPQHF. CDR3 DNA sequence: TGTGCCAGCACTCGCAAAAAAGGAGAGGGAAGCAATCAGCCCCAGCATTTT.

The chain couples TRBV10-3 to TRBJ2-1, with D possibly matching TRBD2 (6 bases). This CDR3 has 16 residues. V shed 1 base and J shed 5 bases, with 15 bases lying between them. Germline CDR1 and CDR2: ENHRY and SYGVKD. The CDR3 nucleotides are TGTGCCATCAGTGAGTTTTTGTGGGGGGATAACAATGAGCAGTTCTTC. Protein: CAISEFLWGDNNEQFF.

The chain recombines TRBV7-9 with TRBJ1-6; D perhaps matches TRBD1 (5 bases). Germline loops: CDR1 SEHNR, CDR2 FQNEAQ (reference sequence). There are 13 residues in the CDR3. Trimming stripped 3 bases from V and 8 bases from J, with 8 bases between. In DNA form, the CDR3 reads TGTGCCAGCAGCTTCCCAGGGCATTCACCCCTCCACTTT. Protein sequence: CASSFPGHSPLHF. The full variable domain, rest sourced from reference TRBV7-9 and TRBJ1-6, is DTGVSQNPRHKITKRGQNVTFRCDPISEHNRLYWYRQTLGQGPEFLTYFQNEAQLEKSRLLSDRFSAERPKGSFSTLEIQRTEQGDSAMYLCASSFPGHSPLHFGNGTRLTVT.

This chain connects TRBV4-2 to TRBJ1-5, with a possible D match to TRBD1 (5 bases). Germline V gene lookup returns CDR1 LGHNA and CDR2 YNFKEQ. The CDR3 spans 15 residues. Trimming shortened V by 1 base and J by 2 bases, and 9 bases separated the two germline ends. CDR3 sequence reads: CASSQAQTGNQPQHF. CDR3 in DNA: TGTGCCAGCAGCCAAGCCCAGACAGGCAATCAGCCCCAGCATTTT.

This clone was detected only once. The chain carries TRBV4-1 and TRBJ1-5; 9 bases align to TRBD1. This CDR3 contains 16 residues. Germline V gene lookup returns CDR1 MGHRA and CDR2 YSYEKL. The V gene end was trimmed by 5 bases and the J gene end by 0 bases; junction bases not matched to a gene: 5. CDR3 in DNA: TGCGCCAGCAGCTGGGACAGGGCACGTAGCAATCAGCCCCAGCATTTT. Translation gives CASSWDRARSNQPQHF.

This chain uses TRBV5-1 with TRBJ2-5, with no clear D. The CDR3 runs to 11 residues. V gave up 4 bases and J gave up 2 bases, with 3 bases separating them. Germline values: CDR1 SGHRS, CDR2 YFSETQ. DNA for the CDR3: TGCGCCAGCAGCCAGCAAGAGACCCAGTACTTC. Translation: CASSQQETQYF.

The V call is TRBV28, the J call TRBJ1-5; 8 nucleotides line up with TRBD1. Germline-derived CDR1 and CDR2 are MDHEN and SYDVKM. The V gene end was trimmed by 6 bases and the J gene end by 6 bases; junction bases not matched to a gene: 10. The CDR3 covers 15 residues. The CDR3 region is CASRLGQGYSQPQHF. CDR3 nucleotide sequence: TGTGCCAGCAGACTCGGACAGGGTTATTCTCAGCCCCAGCATTTT.

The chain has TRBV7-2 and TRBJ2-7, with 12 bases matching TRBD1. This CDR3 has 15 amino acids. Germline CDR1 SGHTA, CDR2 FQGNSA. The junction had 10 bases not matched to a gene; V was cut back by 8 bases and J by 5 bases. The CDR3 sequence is CASGQTGQGAHEQYF. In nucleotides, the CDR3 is TGTGCCAGCGGCCAAACGGGACAGGGGGCACACGAGCAGTACTTC. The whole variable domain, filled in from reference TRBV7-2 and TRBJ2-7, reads GAGVSQSPSNKVTEKGKDVELRCDPISGHTALYWYRQSLGQGLEFLIYFQGNSAPDKSGLPSDRFSAERTGGSVSTLTIQRTQQEDSAVYLCASGQTGQGAHEQYFGPGTRLTVT.

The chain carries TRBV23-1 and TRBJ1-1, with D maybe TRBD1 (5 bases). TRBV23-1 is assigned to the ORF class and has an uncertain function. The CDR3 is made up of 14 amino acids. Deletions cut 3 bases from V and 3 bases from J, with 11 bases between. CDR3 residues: CASSQGQGYTEAFF. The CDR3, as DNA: TGCGCCAGCAGTCAGGGCCAGGGTTACACTGAAGCTTTCTTT.

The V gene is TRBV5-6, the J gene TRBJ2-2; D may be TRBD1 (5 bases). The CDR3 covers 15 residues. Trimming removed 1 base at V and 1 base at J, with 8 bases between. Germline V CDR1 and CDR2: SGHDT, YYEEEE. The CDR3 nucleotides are TGTGCCAGCAGCTTGCTTGACAGGAACACCGGGGAGCTGTTTTTT. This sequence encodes CASSLLDRNTGELFF.

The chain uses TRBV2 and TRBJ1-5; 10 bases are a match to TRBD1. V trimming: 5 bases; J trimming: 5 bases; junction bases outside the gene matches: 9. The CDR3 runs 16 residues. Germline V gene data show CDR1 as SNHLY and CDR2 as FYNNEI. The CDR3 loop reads CASSPGQGVSDQPQHF. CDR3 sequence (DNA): TGTGCCAGCAGTCCTGGACAGGGGGTATCAGATCAGCCCCAGCATTTT.

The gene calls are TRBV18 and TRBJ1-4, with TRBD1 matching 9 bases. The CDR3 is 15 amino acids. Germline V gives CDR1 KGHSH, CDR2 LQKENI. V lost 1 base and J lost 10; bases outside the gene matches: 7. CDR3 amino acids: CASSPLHRGQGKLFF. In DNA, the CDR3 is TGTGCCAGCTCACCACTCCACAGGGGGCAAGGAAAACTGTTTTTT.

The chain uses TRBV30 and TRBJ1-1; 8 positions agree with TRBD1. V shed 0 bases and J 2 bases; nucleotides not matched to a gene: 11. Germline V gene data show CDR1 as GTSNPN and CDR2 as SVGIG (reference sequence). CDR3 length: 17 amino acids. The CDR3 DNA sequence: TGTGCCTGGAGTGTACGGGGGACAGGCCGTGCTAACACTGAAGCTTTCTTT. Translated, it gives CAWSVRGTGRANTEAFF.

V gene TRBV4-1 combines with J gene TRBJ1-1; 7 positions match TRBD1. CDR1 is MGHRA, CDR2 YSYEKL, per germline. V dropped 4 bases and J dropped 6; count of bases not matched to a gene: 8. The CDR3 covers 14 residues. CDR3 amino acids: CASSLPGGTAEAFF. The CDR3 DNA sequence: TGCGCCAGCAGCCTCCCAGGTGGGACAGCTGAAGCTTTCTTT.

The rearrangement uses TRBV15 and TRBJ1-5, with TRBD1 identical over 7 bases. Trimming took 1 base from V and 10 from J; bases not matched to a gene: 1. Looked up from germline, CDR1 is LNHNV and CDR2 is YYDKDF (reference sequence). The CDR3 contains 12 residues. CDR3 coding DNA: TGTGCCACCAGCAGAGTAGGGGGCCCCCAGCATTTT. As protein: CATSRVGGPQHF.